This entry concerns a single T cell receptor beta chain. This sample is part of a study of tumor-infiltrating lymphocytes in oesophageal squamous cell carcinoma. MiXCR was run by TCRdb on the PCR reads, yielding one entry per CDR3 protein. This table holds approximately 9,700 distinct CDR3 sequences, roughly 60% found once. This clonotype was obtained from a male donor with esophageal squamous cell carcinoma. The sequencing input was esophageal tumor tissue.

The CDR3 DNA sequence: TGTGCCAGCAGCTTAGTCGGGACACCGAATTCACCCCTCCACTTT. It yields the protein CASSLVGTPNSPLHF. The rearrangement uses TRBV7-2 and TRBJ1-1; a possible D gene is TRBD1 (6 bases). Near its end, the DNA agrees better with TRBJ1-6, so the J call may be wrong. Germline CDR1 is SGHTA and CDR2 is FQGNSA. The CDR3 covers 15 residues.